Below, 7 T cell receptor beta chains from the same sample are listed, as sequenced in a study of OX40 agonist ivuxolimab in advanced cancers. Produced via immunoSEQ multiplex PCR; TCRdb's table is partial and in-frame only. The table has under 80,000 clones, 90% seen once. The source was CD4+ or CD8+ T cells sorted from blood, collected in a trial of the OX40 agonist ivuxolimab. The receptors shown here come from an adult with an advanced solid tumor such as melanoma, head and neck, liver or kidney cancer.

The table lists this clone with a few counts. V and J are TRBV7-2 and TRBJ2-4; 11 bases line up with TRBD2. V shed 4 bases and J 5 bases; nucleotides not matched to a gene: 4. The CDR3 is made up of 15 amino acids. CDR1 is SGHTA, CDR2 FQGNSA, per germline. The CDR3 region has the DNA TGTGCCAGCAGCTCCCTAGCGGGGGGTCAAAACATTCAGTACTTC. This encodes CASSSLAGGQNIQYF.

The V and J genes are TRBV18 and TRBJ2-3, with 9 bases identical to TRBD2. The trim removed 4 bases at V and 3 bases at J, leaving 5 bases unmatched. The CDR3 runs 15 residues. Germline CDR1 and CDR2: KGHSH and LQKENI. CDR3 residues: CASSRASGRTDTQYF. CDR3 bases: TGTGCCAGCTCACGGGCCAGCGGGAGGACAGATACGCAGTATTTT. The full variable domain, in which reference TRBV18 and TRBJ2-3 provide the parts outside the CDR3, is NAGVMQNPRHLVRRRGQEARLRCSPMKGHSHVYWYRQLPEEGLKFMVYLQKENIIDESGMPKERFSAEFPKEGPSILRIQQVVRGDSAAYFCASSRASGRTDTQYFGPGTRLTVL.

The rearrangement links TRBV6-5 to TRBJ2-4, with TRBD2 matching over 14 bases. There are 16 residues in the CDR3. Looked up from germline, CDR1 is MNHEY and CDR2 is SVGAGI. V lost 4 bases, J lost 4 bases, and 3 bases stayed unmatched. This chain's CDR3 is CASSLRTSGGKNIQYF. CDR3 nucleotides: TGTGCCAGCAGTTTAAGGACTAGCGGGGGGAAAAACATTCAGTACTTC.

The chain employs TRBV7-8 and TRBJ2-1; 10 positions agree with TRBD2. Trimming at V came to 6 bases and at J to 9 bases, leaving 11 bases not matched to a gene. The CDR3 contains 15 residues. Germline V gene data show CDR1 as SGHVS and CDR2 as FQNEAQ. The CDR3, as DNA: TGTGCCAGCAGACCTTCTAGCGGGGGCTTTGGTGAGCAGTTCTTC. Its translation: CASRPSSGGFGEQFF.

J is TRBJ1-1 and V is TRBV5-1; D remains unclear. The germline gives CDR1 SGHRS, CDR2 YFSETQ. The CDR3 runs to 15 residues. Trimming took off 4 bases at V and 3 bases at J, with 16 bases between the two ends. CDR3: CASSLVSSVDTEAFF. The CDR3 nucleotides read TGCGCCAGCAGCCTCGTCAGTTCAGTCGACACTGAAGCTTTCTTT.

This chain's CDR3 is CASSLTAGDNTGELFF. In nucleotides, the CDR3 is TGCGCCAGCAGCTTGACGGCGGGGGATAACACCGGGGAGCTGTTTTTT. The rearrangement links TRBV5-1 to TRBJ2-2, with TRBD2 matching 7 bases. The V and J ends lost 1 base and 2 bases, in that order; junction bases with no gene match: 5. Germline values: CDR1 SGHRS, CDR2 YFSETQ. The CDR3 extends over 16 amino acids.

V gene TRBV19 combines with J gene TRBJ1-2; tentative D call: TRBD1 (5 bases). Trimming removed 4 bases at V and 4 bases at J, with 19 bases between. The CDR3 has 16 residues. CDR1 LNHDA and CDR2 SQIVND come from the germline V gene (reference sequence). The CDR3: CASSTSGGYRPYGYTF. The CDR3 DNA reads TGTGCCAGTAGTACCTCTGGGGGGTATCGCCCCTATGGCTACACCTTC.